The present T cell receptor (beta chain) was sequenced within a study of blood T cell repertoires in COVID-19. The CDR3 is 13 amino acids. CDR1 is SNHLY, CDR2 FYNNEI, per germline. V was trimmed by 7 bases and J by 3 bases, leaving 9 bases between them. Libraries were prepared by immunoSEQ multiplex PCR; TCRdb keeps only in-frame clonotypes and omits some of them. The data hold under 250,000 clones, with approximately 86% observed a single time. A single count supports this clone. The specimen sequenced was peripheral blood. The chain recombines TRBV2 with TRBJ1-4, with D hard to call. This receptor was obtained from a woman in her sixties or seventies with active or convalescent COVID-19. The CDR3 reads CASKADSNEKLFF. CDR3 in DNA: TGTGCCAGCAAGGCGGACTCTAATGAAAAACTGTTTTTT.